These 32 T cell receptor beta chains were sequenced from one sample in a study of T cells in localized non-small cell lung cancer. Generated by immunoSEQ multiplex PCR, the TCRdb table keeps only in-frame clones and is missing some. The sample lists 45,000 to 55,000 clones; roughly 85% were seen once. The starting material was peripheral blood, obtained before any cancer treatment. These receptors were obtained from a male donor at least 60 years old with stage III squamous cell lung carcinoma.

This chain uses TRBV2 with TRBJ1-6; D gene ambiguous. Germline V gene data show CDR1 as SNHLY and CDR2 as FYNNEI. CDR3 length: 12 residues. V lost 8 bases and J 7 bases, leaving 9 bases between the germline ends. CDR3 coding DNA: TGTGCCAGCTCTAGCGTGAATTCACCCCTCCACTTT. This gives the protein CASSSVNSPLHF.

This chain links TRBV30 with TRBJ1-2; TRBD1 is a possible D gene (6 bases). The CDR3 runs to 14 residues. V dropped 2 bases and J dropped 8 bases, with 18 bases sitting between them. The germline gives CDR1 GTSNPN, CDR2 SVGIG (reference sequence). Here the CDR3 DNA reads TGTGCCTGGAGTTCTGGGACAAATCTAAAGGGCTACACCTTC. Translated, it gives CAWSSGTNLKGYTF.

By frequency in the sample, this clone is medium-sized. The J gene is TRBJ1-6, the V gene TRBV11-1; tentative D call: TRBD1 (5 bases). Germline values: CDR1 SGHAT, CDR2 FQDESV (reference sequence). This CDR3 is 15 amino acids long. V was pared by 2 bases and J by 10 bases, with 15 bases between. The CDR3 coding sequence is TGTGCCAGCAGCTTATGGTCCAGGGCCCAATCACCCCTCCACTTT. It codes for CASSLWSRAQSPLHF.

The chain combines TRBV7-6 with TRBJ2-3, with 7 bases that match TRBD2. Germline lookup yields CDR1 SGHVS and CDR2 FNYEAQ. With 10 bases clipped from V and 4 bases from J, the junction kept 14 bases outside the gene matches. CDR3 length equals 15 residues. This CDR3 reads CATSVLRERADTQYF. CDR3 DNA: TGTGCCACCTCGGTGTTGCGGGAGCGGGCAGATACGCAGTATTTT.

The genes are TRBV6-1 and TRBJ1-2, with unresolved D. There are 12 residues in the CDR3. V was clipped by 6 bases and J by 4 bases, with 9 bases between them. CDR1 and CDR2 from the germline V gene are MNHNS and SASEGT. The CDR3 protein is CASSVLTYGYTF. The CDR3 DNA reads TGTGCCAGCAGCGTTCTCACCTATGGCTACACCTTC.

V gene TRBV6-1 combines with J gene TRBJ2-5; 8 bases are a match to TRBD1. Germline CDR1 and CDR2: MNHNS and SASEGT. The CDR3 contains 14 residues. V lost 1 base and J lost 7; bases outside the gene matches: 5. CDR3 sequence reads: CASSEGTGLRTQYF. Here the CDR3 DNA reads TGTGCCAGCAGTGAAGGGACAGGGTTGCGGACCCAGTACTTC.

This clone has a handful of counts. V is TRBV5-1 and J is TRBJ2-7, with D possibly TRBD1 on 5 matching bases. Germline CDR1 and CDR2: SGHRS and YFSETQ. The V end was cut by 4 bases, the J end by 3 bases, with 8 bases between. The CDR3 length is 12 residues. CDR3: CASSPDSYEQYF. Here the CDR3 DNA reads TGCGCCAGCAGCCCCGACAGCTACGAGCAGTACTTC.

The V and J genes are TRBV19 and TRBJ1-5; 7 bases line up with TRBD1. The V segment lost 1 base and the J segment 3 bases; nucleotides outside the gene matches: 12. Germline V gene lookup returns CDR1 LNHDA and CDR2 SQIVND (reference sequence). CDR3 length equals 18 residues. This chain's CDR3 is CASSIGVEGALSNQPQHF. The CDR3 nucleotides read TGTGCCAGTAGTATAGGGGTTGAGGGGGCGCTTTCCAATCAGCCCCAGCATTTT.

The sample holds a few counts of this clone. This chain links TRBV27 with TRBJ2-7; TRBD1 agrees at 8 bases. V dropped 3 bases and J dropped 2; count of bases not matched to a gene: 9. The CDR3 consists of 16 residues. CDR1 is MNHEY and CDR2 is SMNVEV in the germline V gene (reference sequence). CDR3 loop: CASSFVGTGETYEQYF. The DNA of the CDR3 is TGTGCCAGCAGTTTTGTAGGGACAGGTGAGACCTACGAGCAGTACTTC.

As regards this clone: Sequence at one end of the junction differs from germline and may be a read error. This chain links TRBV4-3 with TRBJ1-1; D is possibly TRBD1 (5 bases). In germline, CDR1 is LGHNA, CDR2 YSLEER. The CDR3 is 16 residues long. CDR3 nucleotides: TGCGCCAGCAGCCAAGATCGTATTGCGGGGGTTCGAGGTGTGGGCTTT. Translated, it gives CASSQDRIAGVRGVGF.

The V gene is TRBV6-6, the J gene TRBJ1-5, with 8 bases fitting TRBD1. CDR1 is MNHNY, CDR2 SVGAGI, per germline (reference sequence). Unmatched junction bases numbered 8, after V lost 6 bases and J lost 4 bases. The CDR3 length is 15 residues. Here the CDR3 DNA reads TGTGCCAGCAGACCCGACAGGGGCCAAAATCAGCCCCAGCATTTT. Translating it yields CASRPDRGQNQPQHF.

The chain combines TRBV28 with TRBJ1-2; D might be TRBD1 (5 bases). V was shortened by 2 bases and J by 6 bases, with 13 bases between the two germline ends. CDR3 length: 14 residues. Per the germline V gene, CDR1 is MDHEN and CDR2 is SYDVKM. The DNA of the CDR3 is TGTGCCAGCAGTTTACCCACAGGACCCAATGGCTACACCTTC. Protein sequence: CASSLPTGPNGYTF.

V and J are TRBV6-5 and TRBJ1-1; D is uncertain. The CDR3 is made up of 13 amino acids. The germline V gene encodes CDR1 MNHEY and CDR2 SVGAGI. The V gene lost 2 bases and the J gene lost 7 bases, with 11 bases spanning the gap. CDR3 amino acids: CASSYGWGGEAFF. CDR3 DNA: TGTGCCAGCAGTTACGGTTGGGGAGGTGAAGCTTTCTTT.

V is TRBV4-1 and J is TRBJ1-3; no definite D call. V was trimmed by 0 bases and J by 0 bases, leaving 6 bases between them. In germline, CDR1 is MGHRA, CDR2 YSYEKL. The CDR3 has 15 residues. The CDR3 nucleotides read TGCGCCAGCAGCCAAGACAGCGGCTCTGGAAACACCATATATTTT. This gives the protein CASSQDSGSGNTIYF.

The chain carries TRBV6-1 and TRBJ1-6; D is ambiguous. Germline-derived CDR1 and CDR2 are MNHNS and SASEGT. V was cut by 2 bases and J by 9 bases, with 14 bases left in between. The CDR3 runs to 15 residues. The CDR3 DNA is TGTGCCAGCAGTGAAACGTGGACTCAACCTTCACCCCTCCACTTT. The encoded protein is CASSETWTQPSPLHF.

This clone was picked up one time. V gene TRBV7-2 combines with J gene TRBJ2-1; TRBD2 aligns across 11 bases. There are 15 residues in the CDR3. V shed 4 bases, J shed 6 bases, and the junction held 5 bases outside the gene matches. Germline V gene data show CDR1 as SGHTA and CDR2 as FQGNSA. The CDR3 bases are TGTGCCAGCAGCTACGGACTAGCGGGCGGCAATGAGCAGTTCTTC. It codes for CASSYGLAGGNEQFF.

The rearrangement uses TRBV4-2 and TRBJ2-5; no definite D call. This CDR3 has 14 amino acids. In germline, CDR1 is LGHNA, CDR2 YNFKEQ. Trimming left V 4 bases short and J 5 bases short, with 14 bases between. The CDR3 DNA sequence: TGTGCCAGCAGCCCCCCCAGGTCGACGGAGACCCAGTACTTC. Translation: CASSPPRSTETQYF.

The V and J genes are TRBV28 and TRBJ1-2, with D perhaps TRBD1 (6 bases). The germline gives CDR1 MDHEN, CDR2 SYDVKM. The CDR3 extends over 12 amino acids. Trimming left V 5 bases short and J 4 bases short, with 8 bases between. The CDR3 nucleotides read TGTGCCAGCAGTAAGGGGGTCTATGGCTACACCTTC. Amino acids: CASSKGVYGYTF.

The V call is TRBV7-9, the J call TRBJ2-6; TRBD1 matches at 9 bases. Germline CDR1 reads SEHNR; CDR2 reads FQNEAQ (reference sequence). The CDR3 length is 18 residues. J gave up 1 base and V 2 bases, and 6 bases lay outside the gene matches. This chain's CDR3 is CASSLFQDRGSGANVLTF. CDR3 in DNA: TGTGCCAGCAGCTTATTCCAGGACAGGGGTTCTGGGGCCAACGTCCTGACTTTC.

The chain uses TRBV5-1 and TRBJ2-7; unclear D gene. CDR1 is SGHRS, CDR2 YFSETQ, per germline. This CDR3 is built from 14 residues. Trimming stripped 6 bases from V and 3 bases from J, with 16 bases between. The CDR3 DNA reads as TGCGCCAGCACCAACCCGGGCGGCGGCTACGAGCAGTACTTC. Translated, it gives CASTNPGGGYEQYF.

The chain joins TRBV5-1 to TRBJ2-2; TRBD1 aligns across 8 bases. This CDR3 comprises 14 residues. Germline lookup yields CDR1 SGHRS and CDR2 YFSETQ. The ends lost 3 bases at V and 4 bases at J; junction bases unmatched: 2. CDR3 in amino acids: CASSSTGVTGELFF. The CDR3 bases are TGCGCCAGCAGCTCGACAGGGGTCACCGGGGAGCTGTTTTTT.

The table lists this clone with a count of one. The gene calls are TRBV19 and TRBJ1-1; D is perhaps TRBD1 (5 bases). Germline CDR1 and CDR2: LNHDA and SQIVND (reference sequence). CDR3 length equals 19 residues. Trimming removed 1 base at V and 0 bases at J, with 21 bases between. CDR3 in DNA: TGTGCCAGTAGTATAGGTTGGCAGGGCATAACGCAGTTGAACACTGAAGCTTTCTTT. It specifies CASSIGWQGITQLNTEAFF.

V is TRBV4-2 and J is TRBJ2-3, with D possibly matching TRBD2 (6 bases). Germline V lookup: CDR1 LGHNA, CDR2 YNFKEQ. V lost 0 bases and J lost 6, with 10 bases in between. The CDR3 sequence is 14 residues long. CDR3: CASSQEGRRDTQYF. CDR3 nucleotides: TGTGCCAGCAGCCAAGAAGGGAGGCGGGATACGCAGTATTTT.

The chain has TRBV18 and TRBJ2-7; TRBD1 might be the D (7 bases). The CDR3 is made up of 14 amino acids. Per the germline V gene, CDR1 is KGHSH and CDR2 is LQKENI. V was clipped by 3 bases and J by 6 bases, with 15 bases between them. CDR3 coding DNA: TGTGCCAGCTCACCTGTCAGGGGGGCTACCGAGCAGTACTTC. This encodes CASSPVRGATEQYF.

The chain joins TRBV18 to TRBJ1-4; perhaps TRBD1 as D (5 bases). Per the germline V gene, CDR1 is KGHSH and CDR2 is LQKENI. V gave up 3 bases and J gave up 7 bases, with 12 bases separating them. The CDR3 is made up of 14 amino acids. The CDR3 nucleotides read TGTGCCAGCTCACCTACAGGTGTGGGTGAAAAACTGTTTTTT. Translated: CASSPTGVGEKLFF.

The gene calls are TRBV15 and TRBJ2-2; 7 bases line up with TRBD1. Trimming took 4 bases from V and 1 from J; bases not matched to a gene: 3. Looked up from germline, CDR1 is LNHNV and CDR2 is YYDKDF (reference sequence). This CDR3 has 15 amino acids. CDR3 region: CATSIRQGNTGELFF. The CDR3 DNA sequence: TGTGCCACCAGCATCCGACAGGGGAACACCGGGGAGCTGTTTTTT.

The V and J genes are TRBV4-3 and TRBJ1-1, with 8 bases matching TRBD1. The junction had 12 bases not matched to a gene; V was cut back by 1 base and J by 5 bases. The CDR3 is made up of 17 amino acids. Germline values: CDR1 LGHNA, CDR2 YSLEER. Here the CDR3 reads CASSQATQGARGTEAFF. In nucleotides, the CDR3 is TGCGCCAGCAGCCAAGCCACCCAGGGGGCAAGAGGAACTGAAGCTTTCTTT.

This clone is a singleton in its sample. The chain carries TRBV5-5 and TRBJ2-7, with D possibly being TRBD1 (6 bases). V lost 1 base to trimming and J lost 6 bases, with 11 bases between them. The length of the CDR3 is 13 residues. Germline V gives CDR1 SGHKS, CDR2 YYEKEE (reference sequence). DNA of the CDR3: TGTGCCAGCAGCTTGACAGGGTTCGGCGAGCAGTACTTC. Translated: CASSLTGFGEQYF.

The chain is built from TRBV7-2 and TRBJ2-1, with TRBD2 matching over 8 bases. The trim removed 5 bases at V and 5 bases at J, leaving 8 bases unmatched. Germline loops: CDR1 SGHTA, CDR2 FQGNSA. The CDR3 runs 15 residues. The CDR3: CASSVKRGQNNEQFF. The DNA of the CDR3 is TGTGCCAGCAGCGTCAAGCGGGGGCAAAACAATGAGCAGTTCTTC.

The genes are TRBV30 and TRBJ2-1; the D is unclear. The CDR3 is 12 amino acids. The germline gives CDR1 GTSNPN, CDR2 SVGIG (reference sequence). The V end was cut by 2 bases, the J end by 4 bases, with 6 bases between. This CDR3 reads CAWSSTYNEQFF. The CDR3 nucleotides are TGTGCCTGGAGTTCCACTTACAATGAGCAGTTCTTC. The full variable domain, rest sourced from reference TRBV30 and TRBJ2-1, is SQTIHQWPATLVQPVGSPLSLECTVEGTSNPNLYWYRQAAGRGLQLLFYSVGIGQISSEVPQNLSASRPQDRQFILSSKKLLLSDSGFYLCAWSSTYNEQFFGPGTRLTVL.

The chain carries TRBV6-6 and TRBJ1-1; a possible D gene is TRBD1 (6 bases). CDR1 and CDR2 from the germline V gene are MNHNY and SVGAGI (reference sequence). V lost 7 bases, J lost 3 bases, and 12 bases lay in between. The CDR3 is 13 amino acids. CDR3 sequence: CASNDWTDTEAFF. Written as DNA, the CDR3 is TGTGCCAGCAACGATTGGACAGACACTGAAGCTTTCTTT.

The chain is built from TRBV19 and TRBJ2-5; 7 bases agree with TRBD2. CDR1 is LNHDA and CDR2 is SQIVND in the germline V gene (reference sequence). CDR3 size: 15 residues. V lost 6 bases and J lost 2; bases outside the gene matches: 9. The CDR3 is CASRAGLAVQETQYF. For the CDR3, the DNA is TGTGCCAGTAGGGCTGGGCTAGCGGTACAAGAGACCCAGTACTTC.